This T cell receptor beta chain was documented in a study of CXCR3-negative and CXCR3-positive naive CD8 T cells. From germline, CDR1 is KGHDR and CDR2 SFDVKD. The CDR3 is 12 residues long. Points on this clonotype: The antigen remains undetermined.

All CD8+ T cell subsets were sorted in triplicate at some 300,000 cells each. Naive CD8+ T cells had a CD45RO-CCR7+CD27+CD95- phenotype. Findings of the study overall: Cryopreserved cells partially lost CXCR3 expression, and fresh PBMCs were used in most assays. Greater hydrophobicity was found in TRB CDR3s of CXCR3-positive naive cells than of CXCR3-negative naive cells.

5' RACE that incorporated UMI labels was used to prepare the TRB cDNA libraries. TCRdb reprocessed the 5' RACE reads and keeps a single row for each CDR3 protein, giving no DNA. The sample yields under 90,000 distinct CDR3 sequences, of which the top ten take up 0.55% to 0.7%. The sample was naive CXCR3+ CD8+ T cells from blood. As to subset: CD45RO-CCR7+CD27+CD95- naive CD8+ T cells expressing CXCR3 (TNR3+). The genes are TRBV24-1 and TRBJ2-7; TCRdb's D gene call, TRBD2, goes unchecked for lack of DNA. The origin of this receptor is a human donor in good health. Some clones in this sample may be carry-over from other donors' samples. The CDR3 sequence: CATSLAGEEQYF.